The text below deals with one T cell receptor (beta chain). The CDR3 totals 14 residues. CDR1 and CDR2 from the germline V gene are SGDLS and YYNGEE. V shed 1 base and J shed 10 bases, with 15 bases lying between them. In the authors' methods: Nucleated cell counts were estimated from reference gene primer amplification. The protocol was immunoSEQ multiplex PCR, while the TCRdb copy is restricted to in-frame clones and leaves out a portion. The V and J calls and clone size were taken over from that table, and D and trimming were inferred from the DNA. The table records 140,000 or so clones, 60% to 85% of them present only once. The data are from a study of blood T cell repertoires in COVID-19. Turning to the study itself: Samples taken during acute and convalescent COVID-19 were collected in the United States, Italy and Spain. Sample material is recorded as cDNA or gDNA derived from T cells, B-cell-depleted T cells, or PBMCs.

The chain carries TRBV9 and TRBJ2-1; possible D gene TRBD2, 6 bases. Sequencing was performed on peripheral blood. This clonotype was obtained from a man in his forties or fifties with active or convalescent COVID-19. This chain's CDR3 is CASSVISGYGEQFF. The CDR3 nucleotides read TGTGCCAGCAGCGTAATAAGCGGGTACGGGGAGCAGTTCTTC.